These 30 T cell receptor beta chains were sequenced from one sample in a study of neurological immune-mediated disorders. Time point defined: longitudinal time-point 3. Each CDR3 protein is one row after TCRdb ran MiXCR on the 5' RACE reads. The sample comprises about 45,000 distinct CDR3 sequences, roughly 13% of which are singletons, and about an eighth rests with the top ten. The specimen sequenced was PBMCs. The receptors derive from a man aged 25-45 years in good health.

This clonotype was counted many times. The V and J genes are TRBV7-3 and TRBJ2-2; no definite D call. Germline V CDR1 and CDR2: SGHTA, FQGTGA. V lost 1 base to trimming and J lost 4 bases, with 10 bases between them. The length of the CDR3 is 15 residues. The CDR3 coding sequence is TGTGCCAGCAGCTTAATGGCGAGTACCACCGGGGAGCTGTTTTTT. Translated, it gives CASSLMASTTGELFF.

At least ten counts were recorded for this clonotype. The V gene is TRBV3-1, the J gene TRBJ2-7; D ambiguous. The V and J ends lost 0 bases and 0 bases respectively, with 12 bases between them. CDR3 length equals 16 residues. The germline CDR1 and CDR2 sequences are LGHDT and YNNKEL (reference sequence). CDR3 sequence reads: CASSQEGVATSYEQYF. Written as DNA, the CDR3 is TGTGCCAGCAGCCAAGAAGGTGTGGCGACCTCCTACGAGCAGTACTTC.

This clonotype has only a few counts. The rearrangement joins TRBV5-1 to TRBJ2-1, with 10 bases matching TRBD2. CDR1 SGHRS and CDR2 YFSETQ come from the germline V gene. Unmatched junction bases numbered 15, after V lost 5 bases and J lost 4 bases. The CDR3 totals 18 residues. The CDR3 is CASSLASSGSAGYNEQFF. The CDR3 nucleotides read TGCGCCAGCAGTCTGGCGTCTAGCGGGAGTGCGGGATACAATGAGCAGTTCTTC. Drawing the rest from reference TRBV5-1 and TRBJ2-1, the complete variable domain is KAGVTQTPRYLIKTRGQQVTLSCSPISGHRSVSWYQQTPGQGLQFLFEYFSETQRNKGNFPGRFSGRQFSNSRSEMNVSTLELGDSALYLCASSLASSGSAGYNEQFFGPGTRLTVL.

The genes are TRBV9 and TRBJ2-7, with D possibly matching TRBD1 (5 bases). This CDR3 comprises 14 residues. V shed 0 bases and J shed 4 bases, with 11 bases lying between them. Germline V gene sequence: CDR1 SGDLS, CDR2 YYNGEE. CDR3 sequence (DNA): TGTGCCAGCAGCGTAGCAACAGGTAGTTACGAGCAGTACTTC. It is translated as CASSVATGSYEQYF.

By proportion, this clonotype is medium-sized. CDR3 loop: CSAAGTENVRGYTF. For the CDR3, the DNA is TGCAGTGCTGCCGGGACAGAAAACGTTAGGGGCTACACCTTC. The chain recombines TRBV20-1 with TRBJ1-2, with 7 bases fitting TRBD1. CDR1 and CDR2 from the germline V gene are DFQATT and SNEGSKA (reference sequence). The CDR3 runs to 14 residues. V lost 5 bases, J lost 8 bases, and 14 bases stayed unmatched.

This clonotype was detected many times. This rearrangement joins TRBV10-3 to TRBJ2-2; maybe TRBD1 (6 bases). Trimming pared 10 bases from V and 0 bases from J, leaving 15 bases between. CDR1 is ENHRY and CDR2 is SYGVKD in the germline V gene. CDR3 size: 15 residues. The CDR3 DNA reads TGTGCCACCGAACAGGGAACCGCGAACACCGGGGAGCTGTTTTTT. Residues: CATEQGTANTGELFF.

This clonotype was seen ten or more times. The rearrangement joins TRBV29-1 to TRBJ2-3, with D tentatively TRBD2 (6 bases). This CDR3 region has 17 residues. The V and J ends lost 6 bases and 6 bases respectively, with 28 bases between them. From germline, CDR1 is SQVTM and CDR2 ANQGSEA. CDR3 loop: CSVAGGASAVPWDTQYF. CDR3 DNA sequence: TGCAGCGTGGCCGGAGGGGCTAGCGCCGTCCCATGGGATACGCAGTATTTT.

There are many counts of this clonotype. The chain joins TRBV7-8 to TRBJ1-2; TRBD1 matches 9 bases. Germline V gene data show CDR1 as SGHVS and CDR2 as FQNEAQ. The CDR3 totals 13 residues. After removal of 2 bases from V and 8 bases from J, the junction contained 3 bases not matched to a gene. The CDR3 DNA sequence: TGTGCCAGCAGCTTAAACACAGGGGGCGGCTACACCTTC. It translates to CASSLNTGGGYTF.

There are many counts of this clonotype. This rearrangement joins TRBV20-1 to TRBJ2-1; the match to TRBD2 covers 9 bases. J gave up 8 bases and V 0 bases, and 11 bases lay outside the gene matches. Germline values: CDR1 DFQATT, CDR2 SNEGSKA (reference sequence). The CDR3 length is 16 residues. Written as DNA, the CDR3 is TGCAGTGCTAGAGACGTTAGCGGGAGTCTTTGGGATGAGCAGTTCTTC. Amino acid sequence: CSARDVSGSLWDEQFF.

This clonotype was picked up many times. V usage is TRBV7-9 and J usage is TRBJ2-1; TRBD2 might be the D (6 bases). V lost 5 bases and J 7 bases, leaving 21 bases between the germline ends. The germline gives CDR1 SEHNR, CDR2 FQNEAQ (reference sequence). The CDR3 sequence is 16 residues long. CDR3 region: CASSPTEASEKNEQFF. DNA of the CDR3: TGTGCCAGCAGCCCTACGGAGGCTAGCGAGAAAAATGAGCAGTTCTTC.

The CDR3 is CASSLRDPQQFF. The CDR3 bases are TGTGCCAGCAGTCTCAGGGATCCCCAGCAGTTCTTC. The chain links TRBV28 to TRBJ2-1; D perhaps matches TRBD1 (5 bases). Trimming shortened V by 5 bases and J by 11 bases, and 13 bases separated the two germline ends. Germline V lookup: CDR1 MDHEN, CDR2 SYDVKM. The CDR3 runs 12 residues. Full variable domain (missing parts from reference TRBV28 and TRBJ2-1): DVKVTQSSRYLVKRTGEKVFLECVQDMDHENMFWYRQDPGLGLRLIYFSYDVKMKEKGDIPEGYSVSREKKERFSLILESASTNQTSMYLCASSLRDPQQFFGPGTRLTVL.

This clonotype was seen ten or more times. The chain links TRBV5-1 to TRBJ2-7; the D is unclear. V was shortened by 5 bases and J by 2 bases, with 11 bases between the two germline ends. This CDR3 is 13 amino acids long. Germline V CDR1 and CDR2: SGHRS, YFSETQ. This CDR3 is CASSLAVPYEQYF. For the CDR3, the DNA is TGCGCCAGCAGTCTGGCCGTCCCCTACGAGCAGTACTTC.

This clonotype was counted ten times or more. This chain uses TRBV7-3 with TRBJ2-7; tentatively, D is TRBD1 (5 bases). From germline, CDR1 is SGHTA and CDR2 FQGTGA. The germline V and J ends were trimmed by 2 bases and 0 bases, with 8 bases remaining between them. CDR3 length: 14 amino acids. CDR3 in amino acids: CASSLGAGSYEQYF. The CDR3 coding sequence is TGTGCCAGCAGCTTAGGGGCTGGCTCCTACGAGCAGTACTTC.

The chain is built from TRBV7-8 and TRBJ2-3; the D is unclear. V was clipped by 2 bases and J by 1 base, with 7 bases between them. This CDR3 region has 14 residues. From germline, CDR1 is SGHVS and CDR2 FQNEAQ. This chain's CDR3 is CASSLRLGTDTQYF. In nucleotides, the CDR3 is TGTGCCAGCAGCTTAAGACTGGGCACAGATACGCAGTATTTT.

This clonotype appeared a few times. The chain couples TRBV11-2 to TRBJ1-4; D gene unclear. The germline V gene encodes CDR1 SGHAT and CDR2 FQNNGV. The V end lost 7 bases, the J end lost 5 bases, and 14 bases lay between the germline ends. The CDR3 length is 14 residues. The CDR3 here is CASTPGDQNEKLFF. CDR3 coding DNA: TGTGCCAGCACCCCGGGAGATCAGAATGAAAAACTGTTTTTT.

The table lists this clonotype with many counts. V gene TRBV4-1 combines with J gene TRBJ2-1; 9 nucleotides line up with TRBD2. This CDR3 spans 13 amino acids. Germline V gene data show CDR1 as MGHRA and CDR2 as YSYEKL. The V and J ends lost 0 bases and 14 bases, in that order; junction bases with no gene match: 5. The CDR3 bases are TGCGCCAGCAGCCAAGATGAGCTAGCGGGAAAGTTCTTC. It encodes CASSQDELAGKFF.

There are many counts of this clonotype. DNA of the CDR3: TGCGCCAGCAGCTTGAGTTTTCAGGGGCAGAACACCGGGGAGCTGTTTTTT. It translates to CASSLSFQGQNTGELFF. The chain is built from TRBV5-1 and TRBJ2-2, with D possibly being TRBD1 (6 bases). The germline V and J ends were trimmed by 1 base and 1 base, with 14 bases remaining between them. Germline assignment: CDR1 SGHRS and CDR2 YFSETQ. This CDR3 has 17 amino acids. Together with reference TRBV5-1 and TRBJ2-2, the CDR3 gives the full variable domain: KAGVTQTPRYLIKTRGQQVTLSCSPISGHRSVSWYQQTPGQGLQFLFEYFSETQRNKGNFPGRFSGRQFSNSRSEMNVSTLELGDSALYLCASSLSFQGQNTGELFFGEGSRLTVL.

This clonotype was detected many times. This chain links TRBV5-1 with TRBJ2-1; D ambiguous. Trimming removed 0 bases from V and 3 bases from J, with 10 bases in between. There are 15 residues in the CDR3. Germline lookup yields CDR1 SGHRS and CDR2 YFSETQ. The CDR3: CASSLERPNYNEQFF. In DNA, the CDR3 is TGCGCCAGCAGCTTGGAAAGGCCTAACTACAATGAGCAGTTCTTC.

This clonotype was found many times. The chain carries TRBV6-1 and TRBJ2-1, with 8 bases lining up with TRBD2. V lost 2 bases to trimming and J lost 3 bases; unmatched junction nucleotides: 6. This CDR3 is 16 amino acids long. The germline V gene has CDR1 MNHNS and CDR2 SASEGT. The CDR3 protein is CASSEWSGGVYNEQFF. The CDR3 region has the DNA TGTGCCAGCAGTGAATGGTCGGGAGGGGTCTACAATGAGCAGTTCTTC.

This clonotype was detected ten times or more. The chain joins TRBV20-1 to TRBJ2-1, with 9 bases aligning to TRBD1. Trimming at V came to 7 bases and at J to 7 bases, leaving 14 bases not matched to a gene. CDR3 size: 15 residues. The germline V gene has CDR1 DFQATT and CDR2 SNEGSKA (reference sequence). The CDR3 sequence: CSVTKGTGFGNEQFF. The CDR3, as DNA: TGCAGTGTCACAAAGGGGACAGGGTTTGGGAATGAGCAGTTCTTC.

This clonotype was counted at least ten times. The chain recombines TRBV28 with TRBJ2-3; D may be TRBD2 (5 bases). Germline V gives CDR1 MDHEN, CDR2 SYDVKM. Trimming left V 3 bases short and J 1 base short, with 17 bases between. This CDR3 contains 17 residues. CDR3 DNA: TGTGCCAGCAGTTTTCCCCGAGCGGTTAGCGGCACAGATACGCAGTATTTT. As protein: CASSFPRAVSGTDTQYF. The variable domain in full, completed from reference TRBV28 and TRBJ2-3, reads DVKVTQSSRYLVKRTGEKVFLECVQDMDHENMFWYRQDPGLGLRLIYFSYDVKMKEKGDIPEGYSVSREKKERFSLILESASTNQTSMYLCASSFPRAVSGTDTQYFGPGTRLTVL.

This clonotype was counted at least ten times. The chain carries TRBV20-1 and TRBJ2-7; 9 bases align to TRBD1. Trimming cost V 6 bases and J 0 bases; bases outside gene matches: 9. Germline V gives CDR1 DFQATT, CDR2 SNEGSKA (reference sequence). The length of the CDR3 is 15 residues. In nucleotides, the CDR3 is TGCAGTGCGAACCGTGGACAGGGGATCTCCTACGAGCAGTACTTC. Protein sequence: CSANRGQGISYEQYF.

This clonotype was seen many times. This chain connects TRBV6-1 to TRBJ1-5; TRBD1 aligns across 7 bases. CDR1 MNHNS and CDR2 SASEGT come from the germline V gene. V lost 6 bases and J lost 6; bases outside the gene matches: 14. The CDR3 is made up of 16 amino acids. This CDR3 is CASSAPSGQWGQPQHF. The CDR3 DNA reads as TGTGCCAGCAGCGCACCCTCGGGACAGTGGGGTCAGCCCCAGCATTTT.

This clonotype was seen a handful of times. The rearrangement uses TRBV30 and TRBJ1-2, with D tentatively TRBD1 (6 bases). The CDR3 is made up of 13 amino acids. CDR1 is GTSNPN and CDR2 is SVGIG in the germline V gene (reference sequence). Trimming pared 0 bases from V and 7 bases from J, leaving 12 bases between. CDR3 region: CAWSVLGAGGYTF. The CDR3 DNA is TGTGCCTGGAGTGTCTTGGGGGCCGGTGGCTACACCTTC. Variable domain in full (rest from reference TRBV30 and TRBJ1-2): SQTIHQWPATLVQPVGSPLSLECTVEGTSNPNLYWYRQAAGRGLQLLFYSVGIGQISSEVPQNLSASRPQDRQFILSSKKLLLSDSGFYLCAWSVLGAGGYTFGSGTRLTVV.

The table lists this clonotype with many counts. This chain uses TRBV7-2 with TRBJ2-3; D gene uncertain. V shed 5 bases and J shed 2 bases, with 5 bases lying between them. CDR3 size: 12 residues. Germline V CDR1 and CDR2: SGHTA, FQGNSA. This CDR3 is CASSPNTDTQYF. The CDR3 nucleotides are TGTGCCAGCAGCCCCAACACAGATACGCAGTATTTT.

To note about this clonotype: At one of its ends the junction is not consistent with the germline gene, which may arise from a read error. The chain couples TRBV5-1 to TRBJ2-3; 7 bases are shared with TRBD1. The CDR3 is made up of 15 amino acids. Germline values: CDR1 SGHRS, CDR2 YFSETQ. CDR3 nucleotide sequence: TGCGTCAGCAGCTTGTACAGGGGTATGCCAGATACGCACTATTTT. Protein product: CVSSLYRGMPDTHYF.

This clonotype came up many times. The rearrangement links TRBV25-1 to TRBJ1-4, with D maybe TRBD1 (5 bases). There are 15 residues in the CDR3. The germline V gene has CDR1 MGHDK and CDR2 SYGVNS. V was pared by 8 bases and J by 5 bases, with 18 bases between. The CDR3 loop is CASQPPPGLNEKLFF. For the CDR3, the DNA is TGTGCCAGCCAACCCCCCCCGGGGCTCAATGAAAAACTGTTTTTT.

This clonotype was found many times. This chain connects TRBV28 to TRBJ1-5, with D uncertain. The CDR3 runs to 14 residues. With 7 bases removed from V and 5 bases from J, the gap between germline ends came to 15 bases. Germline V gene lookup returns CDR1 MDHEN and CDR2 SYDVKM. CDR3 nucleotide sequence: TGTGCCAGCACCCTATCCGGGCCCCATCAGCCCCAGCATTTT. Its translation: CASTLSGPHQPQHF.

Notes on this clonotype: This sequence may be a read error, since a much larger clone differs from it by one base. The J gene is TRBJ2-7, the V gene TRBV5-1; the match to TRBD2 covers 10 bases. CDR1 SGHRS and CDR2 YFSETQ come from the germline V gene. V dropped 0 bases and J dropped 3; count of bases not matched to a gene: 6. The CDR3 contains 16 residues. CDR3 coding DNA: TGCGCCAGCAGCTTGGACGGGACTAGCGTGAACTACGAGCAGTACTTC. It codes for CASSLDGTSVNYEQYF.

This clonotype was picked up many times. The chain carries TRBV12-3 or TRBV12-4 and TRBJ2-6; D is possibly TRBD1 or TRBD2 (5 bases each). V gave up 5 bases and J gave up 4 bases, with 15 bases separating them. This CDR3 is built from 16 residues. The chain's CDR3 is CASSLGTGPGANVLTF. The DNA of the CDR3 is TGTGCCAGCAGTCTAGGGACCGGTCCCGGGGCCAACGTCCTGACTTTC.